This T cell receptor (beta chain) was identified in a study of cytomegalovirus exposure and HLA in healthy donors. Notes on the study in general: In a later analysis, HLA-associated beta chains showed higher expansion and lower generation probabilities than comparable chains.

Trimming left V 4 bases short and J 0 bases short, with 15 bases between. The germline V gene encodes CDR1 SEHNR and CDR2 FQNEAQ (reference sequence). The CDR3 consists of 16 residues. Note on this clone: Its target is unknown.

The PCR had 60 Vbeta and 13 Jbeta primers. The table came from immunoSEQ multiplex PCR; TCRdb's copy has only in-frame clones and leaves some out. This table holds around 130,000 clones, about 80% found once. The source material was PBMCs. This clonotype was sampled from a middle-aged man in good health and CMV-seronegative. The chain carries TRBV7-9 and TRBJ1-1; no clear D. CDR3 nucleotide sequence: TGTGCCAGCAGCTCTTCCCAGGTTGCGATGAACACTGAAGCTTTCTTT. This sequence encodes CASSSSQVAMNTEAFF.